A single sample gave rise to the 13 T cell receptor beta chains below, sequenced in a study of breast tumors, draining lymph nodes, adjacent tissues (dated by TCRdb to the mid-2010s). Libraries were prepared through multiplex PCR. TCRdb records Illumina HiSeq 2000 as the sequencer. Through fastp at Q25 and MiXCR, TCRdb rebuilt clones from the public reads, retaining in-frame beta chains. Each CDR3 protein gets just one entry, which takes the most common genes and DNA from the rows behind it. The sample yields 25,000 to 40,000 distinct CDR3 sequences; about 63% were counted once. The top ten constitute roughly 18% of the sample. The sequencing input was breast tumor tissue. These receptors were obtained from a female donor with breast cancer. Some clones in this sample may be carry-over from other donors' samples.

The table lists this clonotype with many counts. The chain carries TRBV30 and TRBJ1-1; D unresolved. Germline CDR1 GTSNPN, CDR2 SVGIG (reference sequence). V lost 3 bases, J lost 0 bases, and 5 bases lay in between. The CDR3 is made up of 12 amino acids. The CDR3 coding sequence is TGTGCCTGGAGAGAAATGAACACTGAAGCTTTCTTT. Translated: CAWREMNTEAFF.

This clonotype was detected many times. The chain employs TRBV6-1 and TRBJ2-3; no firm D call. Germline CDR1 is MNHNS and CDR2 is SASEGT. Trimming cost V 6 bases and J 10 bases, with 2 bases left between them. The CDR3 consists of 8 residues. The CDR3, as DNA: TGTGCCAGCAGGGCGCAGTATTTT. Translation gives CASRAQYF.

This clonotype occurred many times. A much more abundant neighbour one base away suggests this may be a read error. Likely a read error: the CDR3 ends without its conserved phenylalanine or tryptophan. The rearrangement links TRBV7-8 to TRBJ2-5; perhaps TRBD1 as D (5 bases). CDR1 SGHVS and CDR2 FQNEAQ come from the germline V gene. V lost 2 bases and J 4 bases, leaving 11 bases between the germline ends. The CDR3 has 14 amino acids. CDR3 DNA sequence: TGTGCCAGCAGCTTATACCAGGGTGGAGAGACCCAGTACCTC. Its translation: CASSLYQGGETQYL.

This clonotype was seen more than once but under ten times. The V call is TRBV14, the J call TRBJ2-7; 12 nucleotides match TRBD1. The CDR3 consists of 15 residues. V was clipped by 3 bases and J by 7 bases; unmatched bases: 7. Germline lookup yields CDR1 SGHDN and CDR2 FVKESK. CDR3 region: CASSHVGQGAREQYF. CDR3 nucleotide sequence: TGTGCCAGCAGCCACGTGGGACAGGGGGCGCGGGAGCAGTACTTC.

This clonotype is labeled as medium-sized. The gene calls are TRBV3-1 and TRBJ2-7; TRBD2 agrees at 7 bases. The CDR3 runs 17 residues. V was pared by 4 bases and J by 3 bases, with 15 bases of the junction left unmatched. CDR1 and CDR2 (germline): LGHDT, YNNKEL (reference sequence). In DNA, the CDR3 is TGTGCCAGCAGCCCCGGACTTGTCTCAGCGGGGTACTACGAGCAGTACTTC. This sequence encodes CASSPGLVSAGYYEQYF.

CDR3 residues: CASSHSGTSGGASLYNEQFF. The DNA for the CDR3 is TGTGCCAGCAGCCATTCCGGGACTAGCGGGGGGGCCTCCCTATACAATGAGCAGTTCTTC. The J gene is TRBJ2-1, the V gene TRBV4-2; 16 nucleotides agree with TRBD2. The CDR3 has 20 amino acids. Germline CDR1 and CDR2: LGHNA and YNFKEQ. J lost 4 bases, V lost 3 bases, and 12 bases had no gene match.

The genes are TRBV11-2 and TRBJ1-2, with D unresolved. Germline V gene data show CDR1 as SGHAT and CDR2 as FQNNGV. Trimming cost V 2 bases and J 1 base, with 8 bases left between them. The length of the CDR3 is 14 residues. CDR3 amino acids: CASSLRADNYGYTF. In DNA form, the CDR3 reads TGTGCCAGCAGCTTACGGGCGGATAACTATGGCTACACCTTC. Supplemented by reference TRBV11-2 and TRBJ1-2, the full variable domain reads EAGVAQSPRYKIIEKRQSVAFWCNPISGHATLYWYQQILGQGPKLLIQFQNNGVVDDSQLPKDRFSAERLKGVDSTLKIQPAKLEDSAVYLCASSLRADNYGYTFGSGTRLTVV.

The chain joins TRBV6-1 to TRBJ1-5, with D perhaps TRBD1 (5 bases). CDR1 is MNHNS and CDR2 is SASEGT in the germline V gene. V lost 10 bases, J lost 2 bases, and 15 bases lay in between. The CDR3 loop spans 14 amino acids. The CDR3 nucleotides are TGTGCCACCGACCAGGGTAGGGGCAATCAGCCCCAGCATTTT. It yields the protein CATDQGRGNQPQHF.

Details on this clonotype: An end of the junction differs from the germline gene, which may be a read error. The chain employs TRBV9 and TRBJ2-3; D gene ambiguous. Looked up from germline, CDR1 is SGDLS and CDR2 is YYNGEE. There are 11 residues in the CDR3. CDR3 coding DNA: TGTGCTCAGACGACCACAGATACGCAGTATTTC. Translating it yields CAQTTTDTQYF.

This clonotype has a count of ten or more. This chain joins TRBV7-2 and TRBJ1-2; D is undetermined. Trimming took off 3 bases at V and 4 bases at J, with 12 bases between the two ends. In germline, CDR1 is SGHTA, CDR2 FQGNSA. The CDR3 totals 14 residues. The CDR3 here is CASSFRQRSYGYTF. CDR3 bases: TGTGCCAGCAGCTTTAGGCAGAGAAGCTATGGCTACACCTTC.

The chain is built from TRBV29-1 and TRBJ2-3, with 8 bases that match TRBD2. Trimming removed 0 bases from V and 2 bases from J; junction bases left unmatched: 7. CDR3 length: 16 amino acids. The germline V gene has CDR1 SQVTM and CDR2 ANQGSEA. The CDR3 reads CSVEDQLAAPTDTQYF. The DNA for the CDR3 is TGCAGCGTTGAAGATCAACTAGCGGCCCCCACAGATACGCAGTATTTT.

The rearrangement uses TRBV9 and TRBJ2-1, with no clear D. In germline, CDR1 is SGDLS, CDR2 YYNGEE. The CDR3 contains 12 residues. V lost 3 bases and J 5 bases, leaving 6 bases between the germline ends. CDR3 sequence reads: CASSAGNNEQFF. DNA for the CDR3: TGTGCCAGCAGCGCCGGTAACAATGAGCAGTTCTTC.

This clonotype was recorded many times. This may stem from a read error, because a much larger clone lies one nucleotide away. The J gene is TRBJ1-2, the V gene TRBV12-3 or TRBV12-4; D is unresolved. The ends were cut back, 3 bases at V and 8 bases at J, with 13 bases in the middle. The CDR3 spans 13 residues. CDR3 DNA: TGTGCCAGCAGTTTCGGACGGACGCTGGGCTACACCTTC. Translation: CASSFGRTLGYTF.